This T cell receptor beta chain was sequenced in a study of T cell responses to AZD1222 COVID-19 vaccine. General study points: Repertoires in all cases were sampled only once the peak T cell response had passed. The sample set comprised mostly white British donors with more females, and clonal diversity was possibly underestimated.

With respect to this clone: What it binds is unknown.

Produced via immunoSEQ multiplex PCR; TCRdb's table is partial and in-frame only. The sample contains about 170,000 clones, 70% to 90% of which appear only once. The specimen comprised peripheral blood, sampled 28 days after the second dose of the MenACWY control vaccine. This clonotype was obtained from an adult who received the MenACWY meningococcal vaccine as a control.

CDR3 in DNA: TGTGCCAGCAGCTTACTACTAGCCAGCAATGAGCAGTTCTTC. This codes for CASSLLLASNEQFF. The chain uses TRBV5-4 and TRBJ2-1; weak D call: TRBD2 (6 bases). Between the trimmed V and J ends, which lost 2 bases and 6 bases, there was a span of 12 bases. From germline, CDR1 is SGHNT and CDR2 YYREEE (reference sequence). This CDR3 region has 14 residues.